The rows below give T cell receptor beta chains drawn from one sample of a study of type 1 regulatory T cells. TCRdb used MiXCR to reprocess the reads, holding one entry per CDR3 protein. The sample has 15,000 to 20,000 distinct CDR3 sequences; approximately 10% are singletons. Sequenced material: CD4+ T cells, either the whole sample or a sorted fraction (not recorded which). These receptors were collected from a human donor in good health. Both conserved end residues are part of each CDR3. D genes are given only for firm matches. Clone size, where shown, is once, few, many, or a class for clones that have expanded.

size	V	D	J	CDR3	DNA
.	TRBV28	TRBD2	TRBJ2-7	CASTVSGKQYEQYF	TGTGCCAGCACCGTTAGCGGGAAACAATACGAGCAGTACTTC
.	TRBV7-8	TRBD2	TRBJ2-1	CASSPPVGRVKGNEQFF	TGTGCCAGCAGTCCCCCGGTGGGGAGGGTGAAGGGTAATGAGCAGTTCTTC
many	TRBV20-1	.	TRBJ1-5	CSARDIGNQPQHF	TGCAGTGCTAGAGACATAGGAAATCAGCCCCAGCATTTT
.	TRBV10-3	TRBD2	TRBJ2-1	CAISDPSGTSEGYSSYNEQFF	TGTGCCATCAGTGATCCTTCCGGGACTAGCGAGGGATACAGCTCCTACAATGAGCAGTTCTTC
many	TRBV11-1	TRBD2	TRBJ2-1	CASSPRTSYNEQFF	TGTGCCAGCAGCCCGCGGACTAGTTACAATGAGCAGTTCTTC
many	TRBV20-1	.	TRBJ2-1	CSASLYNEQFF	TGCAGTGCTAGCCTCTACAATGAGCAGTTCTTC
many	TRBV29-1	.	TRBJ1-2	CSVEERQGLGVRGYTF	TGCAGCGTTGAAGAACGGCAGGGGCTCGGAGTCAGGGGCTACACCTTC
medium-sized	TRBV29-1	.	TRBJ2-5	CSVIPDGETQYF	TGCAGCGTTATCCCTGACGGAGAGACCCAGTACTTC
.	TRBV5-1	TRBD2	TRBJ2-1	CASSSTGLAGGNRNEQFF	TGCGCCAGCAGCTCTACCGGGCTAGCGGGAGGAAATAGGAATGAGCAGTTCTTC
many	TRBV12-3/TRBV12-4	.	TRBJ2-1	CASSPIGSRVNNEQFF	TGTGCCAGCAGTCCCATCGGCAGTCGGGTGAACAATGAGCAGTTCTTC
.	TRBV3-1	.	TRBJ2-4	CASSQRGPIAKNIQYF	TGTGCCAGCAGCCAAAGGGGCCCTATAGCCAAAAACATTCAGTATTTC
.	TRBV19	.	TRBJ1-5	CASSIQGGRHQPQHF	TGTGCCAGTAGTATCCAGGGAGGGAGGCATCAGCCCCAGCATTTT
many	TRBV15	TRBD2	TRBJ2-1	CATSRELATEQFF	TGTGCCACCAGCAGAGAACTAGCGACTGAGCAGTTCTTC
many	TRBV20-1	.	TRBJ1-1	CSARVMGSEAFF	TGCAGTGCTAGAGTCATGGGGTCTGAAGCTTTCTTT
many	TRBV7-2	.	TRBJ1-4	CASSDRRQASEKLFF	TGTGCCAGCAGTGACCGTAGACAGGCTTCGGAAAAACTGTTTTTT
few	TRBV5-1	TRBD1	TRBJ2-3	CVSRDTGGLGTDTQYF	TGCGTCAGCAGGGACACAGGGGGCCTTGGCACAGATACGCAGTATTTT
.	TRBV5-1	.	TRBJ1-2	CASSLEPSPGGYGYAF	TGCGCCAGCAGCTTGGAGCCCTCCCCGGGGGGCTATGGCTACGCCTTC
many	TRBV11-2	.	TRBJ2-7	CASSARKRLTYEQYF	TGTGCCAGCAGCGCCAGGAAGCGCCTCACCTACGAGCAGTACTTC
few	TRBV20-1	TRBD1	TRBJ1-1	CSAGDRGMTWTEAFF	TGCAGTGCGGGGGACAGGGGAATGACATGGACTGAAGCTTTCTTT
many	TRBV9	.	TRBJ2-5	CASSLDRGGGETQYF	TGTGCCAGCAGCCTCGACAGAGGAGGTGGAGAGACCCAGTACTTC
many	TRBV10-3	.	TRBJ2-1	CAISDATTGLGASSFF	TGTGCCATCAGTGACGCAACGACGGGACTGGGAGCCAGCTCGTTCTTC
many	TRBV19	TRBD1	TRBJ2-6	CASFPGTGAGANVLTF	TGTGCCAGTTTTCCCGGGACAGGGGCTGGGGCCAACGTCCTGACTTTC